The clone carrying this T cell receptor (beta chain) was found a few times. The antigen is unknown. The sample belongs to a study of vaccination and CD4 T cells after COVID-19. Turning to the study itself: The post-COVID samples were taken a median around 93 days after diagnosis, anywhere from 35 to 161.

Treatment described: approximately 9-day PBMC culture with coronavirus spike peptide pools or control peptides (ViraFEST assay). During the years 2011-2018, before the COVID-19 pandemic, the unexposed donor's CD4+ T cells were collected. First, ViraFEST expanded antigen-specific T cells with peptide pools, and next it sequenced the TCRs. The CDR3 is 10 amino acids. Trimming cost V 2 bases and J 7 bases, with 0 bases left between them. Germline CDR1 reads MNHEY; CDR2 reads SVGAGI. An Oncomine TCR Beta short-read assay was used to sequence the DNA from cultured CD4+ T cells. TCRdb re-called the PCR reads through MiXCR, storing one row per CDR3 protein. The sample has fewer than 9,000 distinct CDR3 sequences, roughly 32% seen once.

The TCR originated in a human donor in good health. This chain joins TRBV6-5 and TRBJ1-5; D ambiguous. The sequencing input was CD4+ T cells from blood, cultured in vitro. CDR3 loop: CASSYQPQHF. The CDR3 nucleotides are TGTGCCAGCAGTTACCAGCCCCAGCATTTT.